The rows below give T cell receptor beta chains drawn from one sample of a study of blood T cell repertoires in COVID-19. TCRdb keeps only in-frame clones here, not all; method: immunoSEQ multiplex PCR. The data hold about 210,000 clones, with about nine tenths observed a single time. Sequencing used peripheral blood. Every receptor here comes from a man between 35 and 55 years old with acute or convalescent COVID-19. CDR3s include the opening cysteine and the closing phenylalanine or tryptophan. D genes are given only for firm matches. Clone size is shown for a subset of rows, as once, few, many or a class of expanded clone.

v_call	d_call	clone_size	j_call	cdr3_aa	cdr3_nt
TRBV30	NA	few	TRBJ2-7	CAWTLHSWTEKYEQYF	TGTGCCTGGACGCTTCACTCTTGGACAGAAAAGTACGAGCAGTACTTC
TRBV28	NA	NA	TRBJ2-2	CASSSGQWNTGELFF	TGTGCCAGCAGTTCCGGACAGTGGAACACCGGGGAGCTGTTTTTT
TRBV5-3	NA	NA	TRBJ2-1	CARSLPGLLRDEQFF	TGTGCCAGAAGCCTGCCGGGACTTCTCCGAGATGAGCAGTTCTTC
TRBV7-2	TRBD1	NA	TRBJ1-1	CASSPWTGVTEAFF	TGTGCCAGCAGCCCGTGGACAGGGGTGACTGAAGCTTTCTTT
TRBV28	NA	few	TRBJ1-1	CASSLKGRGDNTEAFF	TGTGCCAGCAGTTTAAAGGGGCGGGGAGATAACACTGAAGCTTTCTTT
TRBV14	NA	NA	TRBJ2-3	CASSPNPRVVTDTQYF	TGTGCCAGCAGCCCAAATCCCAGGGTGGTCACAGATACGCAGTATTTT
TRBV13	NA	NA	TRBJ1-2	CASSFQGTYGYTF	TGTGCCAGCAGCTTCCAGGGCACCTATGGCTACACCTTC
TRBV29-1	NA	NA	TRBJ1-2	CSASHRGNYGYTF	TGCAGCGCCTCACATAGGGGGAACTATGGCTACACCTTC
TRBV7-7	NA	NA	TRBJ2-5	CASSLDQVFQETQYF	TGTGCTAGCAGCTTAGACCAGGTTTTCCAAGAGACCCAGTACTTC
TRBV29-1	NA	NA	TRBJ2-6	CSVNSRVAGANVLTF	TGCAGCGTTAACTCCAGGGTCGCTGGGGCCAACGTCCTGACTTTC
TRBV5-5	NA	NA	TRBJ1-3	CASSPVRNTIYF	TGTGCCAGCAGCCCGGTTAGAAACACCATATATTTT
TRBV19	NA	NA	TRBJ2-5	CASSHHGGQETQYF	TGTGCCAGTAGTCACCACGGGGGTCAAGAGACCCAGTACTTC
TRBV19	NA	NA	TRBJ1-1	CASTLGAGMKAFF	TGTGCCAGTACCCTAGGGGCAGGGATGAAAGCTTTCTTT
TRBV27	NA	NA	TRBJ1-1	CASSLSQGITEAFF	TGTGCCAGCAGTTTATCGCAGGGAATCACTGAAGCTTTCTTT
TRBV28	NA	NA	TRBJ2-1	CASSPYNEQFF	TGTGCCAGCAGCCCGTACAATGAGCAGTTCTTC
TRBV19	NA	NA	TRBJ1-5	CASSPGWQPQHF	TGTGCCAGTAGTCCCGGGTGGCAGCCCCAGCATTTT
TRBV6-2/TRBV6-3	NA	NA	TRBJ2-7	CASSYRTSTSYEQYF	TGTGCCAGCAGTTACCGCACCAGTACCTCCTACGAGCAGTACTTC
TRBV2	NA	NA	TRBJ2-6	CASTFFSGANVLTF	TGTGCCAGCACCTTTTTCTCTGGGGCCAACGTCCTGACTTTC
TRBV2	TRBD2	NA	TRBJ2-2	CASSYLGLAGVETGELFF	TGTGCCAGCAGTTACTTGGGACTAGCGGGAGTAGAAACCGGGGAGCTGTTTTTT
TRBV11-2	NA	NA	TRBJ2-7	CASRKMGASYEQYF	TGTGCCAGCAGGAAGATGGGGGCTTCCTACGAGCAGTACTTC
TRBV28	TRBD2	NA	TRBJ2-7	CASSSGGPLEQYF	TGTGCCAGCAGTTCGGGAGGGCCCCTCGAGCAGTACTTC
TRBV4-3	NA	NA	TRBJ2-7	CASSHFYTGSGAVEQYF	TGCGCCAGCAGCCACTTCTACACCGGGAGTGGGGCGGTCGAGCAGTACTTC
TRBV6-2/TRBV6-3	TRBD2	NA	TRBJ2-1	CASRPGTSGRDNEQFF	TGTGCCAGCAGACCTGGGACTAGCGGGAGGGACAATGAGCAGTTCTTC
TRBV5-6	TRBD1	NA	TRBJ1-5	CASSSTGGWNNQPQHF	TGTGCCAGCAGCTCGACAGGGGGCTGGAACAATCAGCCCCAGCATTTT
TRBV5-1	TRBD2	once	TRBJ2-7	CASSLGTSSHEQYF	TGCGCCAGCAGCTTGGGGACTAGCTCCCACGAGCAGTACTTC
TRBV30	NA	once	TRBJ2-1	CACQKGEREQFF	TGTGCCTGCCAAAAGGGGGAACGCGAGCAGTTCTTC
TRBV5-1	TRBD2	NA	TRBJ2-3	CASSRRLAGDNTQYF	TGCGCCAGCAGCAGGAGACTAGCGGGGGACAATACGCAGTATTTT
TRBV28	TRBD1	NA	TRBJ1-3	CASSPTGVGNTIYF	TGTGCCAGCAGTCCCACAGGGGTGGGAAACACCATATATTTT
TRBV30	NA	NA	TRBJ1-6	CAWSVGVLSSYNSPLHF	TGTGCCTGGAGTGTTGGAGTCCTGAGCTCCTATAATTCACCCCTCCACTTT
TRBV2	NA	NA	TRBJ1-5	CASSDHRDGQPQHF	TGTGCCAGCAGTGACCACAGGGACGGCCAGCCCCAGCATTTT